This T cell receptor (beta chain) was sequenced for a study of blood T cell repertoires in COVID-19. Authors' methods: Reference gene primer amplification in the assay estimated nucleated cell counts. Some clones are missing from TCRdb's copy, which holds only in-frame ones; the method was immunoSEQ multiplex PCR. The V and J calls and clone size come from that table; D and trimming were worked out from the DNA. This sample yields about 100,000 clones, of which approximately 81% are seen a single time; less than 5% belongs to the top ten. The CDR3 totals 14 residues. Trimming left V 10 bases short and J 0 bases short, with 13 bases between. CDR1 and CDR2 (germline): ENHRY, SYGVKD.

The clonotype comes from a human donor in a cohort sampled during active COVID-19. The sample was peripheral blood. This chain connects TRBV10-3 to TRBJ1-5, with a tentative D call TRBD1 (6 bases). CDR3 region: CATRDTVSNQPQHF. CDR3 coding DNA: TGTGCCACCCGGGACACCGTTAGCAATCAGCCCCAGCATTTT.